Given below is one T cell receptor (beta chain) in context. The data were obtained in a study of cytotoxic CD8 clonotypes in ibrutinib-treated CLL. The protocol was immunoSEQ multiplex PCR, while the TCRdb copy is restricted to in-frame clones and leaves out a portion. The repertoire holds some 50,000 clones, with 50% to 70% as singletons. J lost 2 bases, V lost 5 bases, and 5 bases had no gene match. CDR3 size: 14 residues. Germline V gene lookup returns CDR1 MNHEY and CDR2 SMNVEV (reference sequence). The clonotype was recovered from a human donor with chronic lymphocytic leukemia. The chain joins TRBV27 to TRBJ2-5, with TRBD1 identical over 7 bases. The material was PBMCs, obtained after 24 months of ibrutinib treatment. This CDR3 is CASSRDSRQETQYF. The CDR3 DNA reads as TGTGCCAGCAGTCGGGACAGCCGTCAAGAGACCCAGTACTTC.